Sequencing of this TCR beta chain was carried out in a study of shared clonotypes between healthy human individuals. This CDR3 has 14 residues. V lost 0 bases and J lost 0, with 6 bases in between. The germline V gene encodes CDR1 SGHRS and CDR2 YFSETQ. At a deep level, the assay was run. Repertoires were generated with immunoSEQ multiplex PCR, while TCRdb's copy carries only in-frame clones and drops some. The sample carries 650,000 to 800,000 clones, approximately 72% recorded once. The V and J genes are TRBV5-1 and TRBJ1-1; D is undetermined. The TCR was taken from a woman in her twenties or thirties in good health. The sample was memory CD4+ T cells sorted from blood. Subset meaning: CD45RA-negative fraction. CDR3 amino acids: CASSLARVNTEAFF. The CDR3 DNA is TGCGCCAGCAGCTTGGCTCGGGTGAACACTGAAGCTTTCTTT.